This T cell receptor (beta chain) appears in the sequencing data of a study of blood T cell repertoires in COVID-19. This clone has just one count. The CDR3 runs to 13 residues. V lost 3 bases and J 2 bases, leaving 7 bases between the germline ends. Per the germline V gene, CDR1 is LGHDT and CDR2 is YNNKEL (reference sequence). The assay was immunoSEQ multiplex PCR, and TCRdb's table has in-frame clones only and misses some. The table shows approximately 68,000 clones, with about 90% occurring only once. The sequence derives from a man between 45 and 60 years old with active COVID-19. Sample: peripheral blood. The J gene is TRBJ2-5, the V gene TRBV3-1 (or the pseudogene TRBV3-2); tentatively, D is TRBD1 (5 bases). Here the CDR3 DNA reads TGTGCCAGCAGCCATTGGACACAAGAGACCCAGTACTTC. Translated: CASSHWTQETQYF.